The clone carrying this T cell receptor beta chain appeared a single time. This entry is derived from a study of blood T cell repertoires in COVID-19. Looking at the study overall: COVID-19 samples, acute and convalescent, were from the United States, Italy and Spain. The cDNA or gDNA used as material had been derived from T cells, B-cell-depleted T cells, or PBMCs.

As originally analysed: Reference gene primer amplification gave nucleated cell count estimates. The data were produced by immunoSEQ multiplex PCR, yet TCRdb's version contains in-frame clones alone and is incomplete. V and J calls and clone size are those listed in that table; D and trimming were worked out from the DNA. In the table there are fewer than 200,000 clones, 70% to 90% of which are singletons. The CDR3 contains 15 residues. V lost 4 bases to trimming and J lost 3 bases; unmatched junction nucleotides: 7. Germline V gene lookup returns CDR1 KGHDR and CDR2 SFDVKD. Sequencing was carried out using peripheral blood. The gene calls are TRBV24-1 and TRBJ1-2; 7 bases line up with TRBD1. The clonotype was recovered from a man between 40 and 49 years old with active or convalescent COVID-19. The CDR3 DNA reads TGTGCCACCAGTGAATCCTCCGGACAGGACTATGGCTACACCTTC. Translated, it gives CATSESSGQDYGYTF.